One T cell receptor (beta chain) is described in this entry. The antigen is unknown. The data were obtained in a study of T cells in narcolepsy. Overall study context: Patients with NT1 or NT2 and healthy control donors were enrolled. Findings and caveats of the study: HCRT-specific and TRIB2-specific autoreactive clonotypes appeared among same-patient CSF and blood CD4+ clonotypes. Healthy controls reportedly lacked the autoreactive clonotypes serially found in patients' blood.

Trimming at V came to 5 bases and at J to 4 bases, leaving 6 bases not matched to a gene. Germline CDR1 is LNHDA and CDR2 is SQIVND (reference sequence). The CDR3 is 15 amino acids. The table came from immunoSEQ multiplex PCR; TCRdb's copy has only in-frame clones and leaves some out. The data contain under 30,000 clones, around 82% of them singletons. Sequenced material: CD45RA- memory CD4+ T cells from PBMCs. This sequence originates from a human donor with narcolepsy. The gene calls are TRBV19 and TRBJ2-1; 9 bases agree with TRBD2. CDR3 sequence: CASSPQRGVYNEQFF. CDR3 coding DNA: TGTGCCAGTAGTCCCCAGCGGGGGGTTTACAATGAGCAGTTCTTC.